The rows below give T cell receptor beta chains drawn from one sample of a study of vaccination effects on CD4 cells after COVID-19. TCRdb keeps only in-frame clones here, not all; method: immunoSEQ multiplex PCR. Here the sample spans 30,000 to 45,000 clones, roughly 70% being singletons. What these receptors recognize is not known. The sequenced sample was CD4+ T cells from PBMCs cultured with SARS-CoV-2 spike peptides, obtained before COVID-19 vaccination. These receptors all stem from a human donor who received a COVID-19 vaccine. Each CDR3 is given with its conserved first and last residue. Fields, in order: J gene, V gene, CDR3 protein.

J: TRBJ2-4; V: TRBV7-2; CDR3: CASSLDGAALLGVKNIQYF
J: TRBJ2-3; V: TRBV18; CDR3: CASSAIGGADTQYF
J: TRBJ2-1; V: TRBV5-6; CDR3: CASSLLAGIGVDEQFF
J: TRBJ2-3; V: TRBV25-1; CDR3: CASSASGGKGTDTQYF
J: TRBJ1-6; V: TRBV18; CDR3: CASSPTPYSPLHF
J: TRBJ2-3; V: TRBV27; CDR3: CASSLSVRTDTQYF
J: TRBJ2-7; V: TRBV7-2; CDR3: CASSSTSGRGSDEQYF
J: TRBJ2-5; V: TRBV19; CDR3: CASSIALSGPQETQYF
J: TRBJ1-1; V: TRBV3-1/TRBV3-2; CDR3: CASSQESLRGGTEAFF
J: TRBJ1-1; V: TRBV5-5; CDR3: CASSQLGVRTTEAFF
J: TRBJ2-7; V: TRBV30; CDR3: CAWGSLRGFSYEQYF
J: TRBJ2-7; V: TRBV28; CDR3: CASSSGTGVEQYF
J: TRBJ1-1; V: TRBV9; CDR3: CASSLEGAMNTEAFF
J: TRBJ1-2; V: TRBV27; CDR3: CASSFLFRTDREGVRGYTF
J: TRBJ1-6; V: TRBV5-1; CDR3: CASSLGDRDNSPLHF
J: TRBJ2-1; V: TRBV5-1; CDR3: CASSLEIAPGNEQFF
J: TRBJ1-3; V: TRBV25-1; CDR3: CASTQLGTIYF
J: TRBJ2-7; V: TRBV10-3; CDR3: CAISSGSYEQYF